This T cell receptor (beta chain) was profiled in a study of blood T cell repertoires in COVID-19. Study-level information: Acute-phase and convalescent COVID-19 samples originated in the United States, Italy and Spain. PBMCs, B-cell-depleted T cells, or T cells were the source of the cDNA or gDNA that made up the material.

How the authors handled the data: Scientists estimated how many nucleated cells there were by amplifying reference gene primers. Assay: immunoSEQ multiplex PCR; the TCRdb copy retains only in-frame clones and omits some. D and trimming were read from the DNA, whereas the V and J calls and clone size are those reported in that table. The table shows around 300,000 clones, with around 90% occurring only once. Germline V gene lookup returns CDR1 LGHNA and CDR2 YNFKEQ. V gave up 0 bases and J gave up 0 bases; unmatched junction bases: 7. The length of the CDR3 is 17 residues. Sequencing used peripheral blood. This receptor was obtained from a man aged 45-65 years with active or convalescent COVID-19. This rearrangement joins TRBV4-2 to TRBJ2-7; 8 bases are a match to TRBD2. CDR3: CASSQDRGGRGSYEQYF. The DNA of the CDR3 is TGTGCCAGCAGCCAAGATCGGGGGGGGAGAGGCTCCTACGAGCAGTACTTC.